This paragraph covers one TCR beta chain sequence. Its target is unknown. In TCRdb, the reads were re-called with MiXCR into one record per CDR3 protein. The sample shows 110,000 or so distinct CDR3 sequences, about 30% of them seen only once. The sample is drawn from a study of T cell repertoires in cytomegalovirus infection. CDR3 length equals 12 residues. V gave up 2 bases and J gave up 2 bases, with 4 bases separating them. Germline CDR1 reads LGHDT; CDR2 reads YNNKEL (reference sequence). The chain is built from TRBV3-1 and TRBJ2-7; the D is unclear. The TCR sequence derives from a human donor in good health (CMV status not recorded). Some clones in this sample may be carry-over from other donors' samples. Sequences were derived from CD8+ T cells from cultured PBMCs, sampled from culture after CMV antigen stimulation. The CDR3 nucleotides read TGTGCCAGCAGCCAATCGGCCTACGAGCAGTACTTC. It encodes CASSQSAYEQYF.